This TCR beta chain was captured by sequencing in a study of cytomegalovirus exposure and HLA in healthy donors. V gave up 4 bases and J gave up 7 bases; unmatched junction bases: 5. The CDR3 totals 15 residues. Germline V gene data show CDR1 as SGHRS and CDR2 as YFSETQ. General study results and limits: Association of a missense DCLRE1C variant with TCR beta V- and J-gene trimming was reported in a later analysis. Presence/absence analysis assumed near-uniform sequencing depth across donors.

This clone was picked up a small number of times. The antigen remains unidentified. The PCR was carried out with 60 Vbeta primers and 13 Jbeta primers. The repertoire was sequenced with immunoSEQ multiplex PCR; TCRdb's copy has only in-frame clones and lacks some. The sample consists of about 68,000 clones, approximately 78% of them appearing once. The sample was PBMCs. The J gene is TRBJ1-6, the V gene TRBV5-1, with 10 bases identical to TRBD1. The receptor's source is a human donor in good health. CDR3 in DNA: TGCGCCAGCAGCGTACCGGGACAGGGGAATTCACCCCTCCACTTT. This gives the protein CASSVPGQGNSPLHF.